This T cell receptor beta chain emerged from a study of blood T cell repertoires in COVID-19. Trimming stripped 0 bases from V and 0 bases from J, with 3 bases between. CDR1 is ENHRY and CDR2 is SYGVKD in the germline V gene. The CDR3 length is 15 residues. Measured with immunoSEQ multiplex PCR; TCRdb has only the in-frame clones, and not every one. The repertoire holds approximately 260,000 clones, with about 80% as singletons. The sequenced material came from PBMCs or T cells enriched from blood (not recorded which). This chain connects TRBV10-3 to TRBJ2-6; no definite D call. The TCR sequence derives from a man between 50 and 59 years old who had recovered from COVID-19. CDR3 loop: CAISESSSGANVLTF. CDR3 in DNA: TGTGCCATCAGTGAGTCCAGCTCTGGGGCCAACGTCCTGACTTTC.